This passage covers 9 T cell receptor beta chains from one sample sequenced in a study of spatial heterogeneity in lung cancer. Time point given: sample taken at primary tumor resection. Study-wide results and caveats: Expanded alpha and beta TCR counts within tumors tracked tumor mutation counts.

No cognate antigen is known for these TCRs. TCRdb re-called the 5' RACE reads with MiXCR, one entry per CDR3 protein. This sample has over 8,500 distinct CDR3 sequences, with 14% found just once. Sequencing was performed on lung tumor tissue, taken at surgery. The receptor source for this set is a male donor with early-stage non-small cell lung cancer.

The table lists this clonotype with many counts. This beta chain is a stray sequence in a library constructed for alpha chains; its clone size is not meaningful. The rearrangement joins TRBV5-6 to TRBJ2-5; D possibly uses TRBD1 or TRBD2 (6 bases each). Germline V gene lookup returns CDR1 SGHDT and CDR2 YYEEEE. The germline V and J ends were trimmed by 2 bases and 5 bases, with 10 bases remaining between them. This CDR3 is built from 13 residues. CDR3 protein: CASSLDGGETQYF. CDR3 in DNA: TGTGCCAGCAGCTTAGACGGGGGCGAGACCCAGTACTTC.

Judged by abundance, this clonotype is medium-sized. Little can be read into the size of this beta chain, an off-target read in a library designed for alpha chains. The chain carries TRBV12-3 or TRBV12-4 and TRBJ1-6; 7 nucleotides line up with TRBD1. The CDR3 contains 16 residues. The V segment lost 7 bases and the J segment 0 bases; nucleotides outside the gene matches: 6. The CDR3 nucleotides are TGTGCCAGCATCATGACAGGGAGCTCCTATAATTCACCCCTCCACTTT. Encoded protein: CASIMTGSSYNSPLHF.

This clonotype was recorded many times. The library was built for alpha chains, so this beta chain is an off-target read and its size means little. The rearrangement joins TRBV6-5 to TRBJ2-2; D gene ambiguous. In germline, CDR1 is MNHEY, CDR2 SVGAGI. The germline V and J ends were trimmed by 5 bases and 3 bases, with 4 bases remaining between them. The CDR3 contains 12 residues. The chain's CDR3 is CASSQYTGELFF. The DNA for the CDR3 is TGTGCCAGCAGTCAATACACCGGGGAGCTGTTTTTT.

A note on this clonotype: In a library made to pick up alpha chains, this beta chain is a stray read with a size that means little. The chain carries TRBV28 and TRBJ1-3; TRBD1 might be the D (6 bases). The V and J ends lost 5 bases and 0 bases respectively, with 8 bases between them. Germline V CDR1 and CDR2: MDHEN, SYDVKM. This CDR3 is 14 amino acids long. The CDR3 spells CASSQTGSGNTIYF. In DNA form, the CDR3 reads TGTGCCAGCAGTCAGACAGGCTCTGGAAACACCATATATTTT.

There are many counts of this clonotype. This beta chain is off target for a library built for alpha chains, so its abundance means little. This sequence joins TRBV5-6 and TRBJ2-3; tentatively, D is TRBD2 (6 bases). Germline values: CDR1 SGHDT, CDR2 YYEEEE. Between the trimmed V and J ends, which lost 4 bases and 4 bases, there was a span of 16 bases. CDR3 length: 15 amino acids. The CDR3 bases are TGTGCCAGCAGCCCCCGGGGACTTGCCGCAGATACGCAGTATTTT. This sequence encodes CASSPRGLAADTQYF.

There are many counts of this clonotype. This beta chain is a stray sequence in a library constructed for alpha chains; its clone size is not meaningful. The chain joins TRBV4-1 to TRBJ1-4, with 10 bases identical to TRBD1. The germline gives CDR1 MGHRA, CDR2 YSYEKL. V shed 1 base, J shed 7 bases, and the junction held 6 bases outside the gene matches. CDR3 length equals 16 residues. The CDR3 sequence is CASSQGDRGIVEKLFF. Here the CDR3 DNA reads TGCGCCAGCAGCCAAGGGGACAGGGGTATAGTTGAAAAACTGTTTTTT.

This clonotype was seen many times. Since the library was made to target alpha chains, this beta chain is a stray read and its abundance is not meaningful. This rearrangement joins TRBV2 to TRBJ2-3, with 13 positions matching TRBD2. Germline assignment: CDR1 SNHLY and CDR2 FYNNEI. The CDR3 loop spans 15 amino acids. Unmatched junction bases numbered 4, after V lost 6 bases and J lost 4 bases. CDR3 sequence: CASSIGLAGADTQYF. CDR3 DNA sequence: TGTGCCAGCAGCATAGGACTAGCGGGAGCAGATACGCAGTATTTT.

For this clonotype: For a library built for alpha chains, this beta chain is a stray read; little rests on its size. The chain uses TRBV7-3 and TRBJ2-5; 9 positions agree with TRBD1. CDR1 and CDR2 (germline): SGHTA, FQGTGA. The CDR3 extends over 15 amino acids. With 4 bases clipped from V and 3 bases from J, the junction kept 6 bases outside the gene matches. For the CDR3, the DNA is TGTGCCAGCAGCTCGCCGGGACAGGGTGAAGAGACCCAGTACTTC. Translation gives CASSSPGQGEETQYF.

This clonotype appeared many times. Being off target in a library aimed at alpha chains, this beta chain has a size of little meaning. The J gene is TRBJ1-1, the V gene TRBV3-1; no clear D gene. The CDR3 is 17 amino acids. Between the trimmed V and J ends, which lost 1 base and 1 base, there was a span of 16 bases. Germline V gives CDR1 LGHDT, CDR2 YNNKEL (reference sequence). CDR3 in amino acids: CASSQAPPSFWNTEAFF. The CDR3 bases are TGTGCCAGCAGCCAAGCCCCACCATCCTTCTGGAACACTGAAGCTTTCTTT.